This record concerns one T cell receptor beta chain sequence. The data were obtained in a study of blood T cell repertoires in COVID-19. Looked up from germline, CDR1 is SGHNT and CDR2 is YYREEE (reference sequence). V lost 3 bases, J lost 3 bases, and 12 bases stayed unmatched. The CDR3 is made up of 17 amino acids. TCRdb's copy holds only in-frame clones and misses some; the assay was immunoSEQ multiplex PCR. The sample has roughly 120,000 clones; over 80% are singletons. The TCR originated in a man younger than 45 with acute or convalescent COVID-19. The specimen was peripheral blood. The genes are TRBV5-4 and TRBJ2-7; TRBD1 matches 10 bases. The CDR3 region has the DNA TGTGCCAGCAGCTCCCGACAGGGGGCTCCGGGAGGCTACGAGCAGTACGTC. This gives the protein CASSSRQGAPGGYEQYV.